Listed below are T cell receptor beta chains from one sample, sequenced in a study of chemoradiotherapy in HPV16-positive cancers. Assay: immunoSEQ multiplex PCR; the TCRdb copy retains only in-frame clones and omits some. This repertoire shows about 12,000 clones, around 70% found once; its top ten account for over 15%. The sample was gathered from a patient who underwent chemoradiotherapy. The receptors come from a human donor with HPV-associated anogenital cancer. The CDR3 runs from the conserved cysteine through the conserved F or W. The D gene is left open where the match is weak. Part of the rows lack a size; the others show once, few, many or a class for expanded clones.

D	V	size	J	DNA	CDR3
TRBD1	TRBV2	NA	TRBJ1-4	TGTGCCAGCAGCGACTCCGGGACAGGGAGCGAAAAACTGTTTTTT	CASSDSGTGSEKLFF
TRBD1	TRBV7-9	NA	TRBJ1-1	TGTGCCAGCAGCTTCATAGGGGGCGCCCAGATTCGCACTGAAGCTTTCTTT	CASSFIGGAQIRTEAFF
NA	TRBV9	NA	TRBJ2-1	TGTGCCAGCAGCGTAGAAGGACAACAGTACAATGAGCAGTTCTTC	CASSVEGQQYNEQFF
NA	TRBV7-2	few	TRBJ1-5	TGTGCCAGCAGCTTGGAGGGCTTTCAGCCCCAGCATTTT	CASSLEGFQPQHF
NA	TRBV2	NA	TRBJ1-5	TGTGCCAGCAGTGGAGTTGGGGGAAATCAGCCCCAGCATTTT	CASSGVGGNQPQHF
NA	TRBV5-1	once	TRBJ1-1	TGCGCCAGCAGCTTGGGGGACACCCTGCTCACTGAAGCTTTCTTT	CASSLGDTLLTEAFF
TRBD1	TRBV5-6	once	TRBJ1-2	TGTGCCAGCAGCTTGGGTCAGGGGGCAAGCTATGGCTACACCTTC	CASSLGQGASYGYTF
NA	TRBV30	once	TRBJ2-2	TGTGCCTGGAGTAATCGTGGGACCGTGAACACCGGGGAGCTGTTTTTT	CAWSNRGTVNTGELFF
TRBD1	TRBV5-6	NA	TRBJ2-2	TGTGCCAGCAGCTCCCTCACAGGGGACACCGGGGAGCTGTTTTTT	CASSSLTGDTGELFF
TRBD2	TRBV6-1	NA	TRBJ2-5	TGTGCCAGCAGTGAAGCGATTGGAGCGGGAGGGCAGACCCAGTACTTC	CASSEAIGAGGQTQYF
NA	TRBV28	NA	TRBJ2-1	TGTGCCAGCAGTTTACAGGGCTCCTACAATGAGCAGTTCTTC	CASSLQGSYNEQFF
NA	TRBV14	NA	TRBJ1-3	TGTGCCAGCAGCCCCTCCTTCGGGGGATTGGGAAACACCATATATTTT	CASSPSFGGLGNTIYF
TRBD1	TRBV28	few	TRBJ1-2	TGTGCCAGCAGTCGGGACAGGGTAAACTATGGCTACACCTTC	CASSRDRVNYGYTF
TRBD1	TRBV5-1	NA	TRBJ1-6	TGCGCCAGCAGCTCCGGGACAGGGAAGGCCCTCCACTTT	CASSSGTGKALHF
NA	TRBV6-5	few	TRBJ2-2	TGTGCCAGCAGTTCGATGTTGAGGGGGGAGCTGTTTTTT	CASSSMLRGELFF
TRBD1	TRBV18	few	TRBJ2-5	TGTGCCAGCTCAACCGGGACAGGGGCCCAAGAGACCCAGTACTTC	CASSTGTGAQETQYF
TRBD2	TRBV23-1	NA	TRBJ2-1	TGCGCCACCGGGGAGGGGGGGACTAGCGGGGTCAGAGGCTACAATGAGCAGTTCTTC	CATGEGGTSGVRGYNEQFF
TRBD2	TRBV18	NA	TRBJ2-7	TGTGCCAGCTCACCGTGGCGGGAGGCCGTCCACGAGCAGTACTTC	CASSPWREAVHEQYF
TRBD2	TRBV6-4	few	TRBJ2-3	TGTGCCAGCAGTGAGGGCGGGGGAGCCCCGGATACGCAGTATTTT	CASSEGGGAPDTQYF
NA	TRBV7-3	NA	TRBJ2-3	TGTGCCAGCAGCTTAAGCACTAGGGATACGCAGTATTTT	CASSLSTRDTQYF
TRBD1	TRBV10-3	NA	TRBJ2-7	TGTGCCATCAGTGGGACAGGGGGCAAGCACGAGCAGTACTTC	CAISGTGGKHEQYF
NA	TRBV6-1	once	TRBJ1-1	TGTGCCAGCGATTTGGGTTGGAGAGTGAACACTGAAGCTTTCTTT	CASDLGWRVNTEAFF
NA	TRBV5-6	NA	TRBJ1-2	TGTGCCAGCAGCGTACTACCCAGCAGGGACCGGTATGGCTACACCTTC	CASSVLPSRDRYGYTF
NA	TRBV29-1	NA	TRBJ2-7	TGCAGCGCATCAGGGTTAGGCTACGAGCAGTACTTC	CSASGLGYEQYF
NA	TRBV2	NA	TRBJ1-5	TGTGCCAGCAACATCGGCGGCCGAAATCAGCCCCAGCATTTT	CASNIGGRNQPQHF